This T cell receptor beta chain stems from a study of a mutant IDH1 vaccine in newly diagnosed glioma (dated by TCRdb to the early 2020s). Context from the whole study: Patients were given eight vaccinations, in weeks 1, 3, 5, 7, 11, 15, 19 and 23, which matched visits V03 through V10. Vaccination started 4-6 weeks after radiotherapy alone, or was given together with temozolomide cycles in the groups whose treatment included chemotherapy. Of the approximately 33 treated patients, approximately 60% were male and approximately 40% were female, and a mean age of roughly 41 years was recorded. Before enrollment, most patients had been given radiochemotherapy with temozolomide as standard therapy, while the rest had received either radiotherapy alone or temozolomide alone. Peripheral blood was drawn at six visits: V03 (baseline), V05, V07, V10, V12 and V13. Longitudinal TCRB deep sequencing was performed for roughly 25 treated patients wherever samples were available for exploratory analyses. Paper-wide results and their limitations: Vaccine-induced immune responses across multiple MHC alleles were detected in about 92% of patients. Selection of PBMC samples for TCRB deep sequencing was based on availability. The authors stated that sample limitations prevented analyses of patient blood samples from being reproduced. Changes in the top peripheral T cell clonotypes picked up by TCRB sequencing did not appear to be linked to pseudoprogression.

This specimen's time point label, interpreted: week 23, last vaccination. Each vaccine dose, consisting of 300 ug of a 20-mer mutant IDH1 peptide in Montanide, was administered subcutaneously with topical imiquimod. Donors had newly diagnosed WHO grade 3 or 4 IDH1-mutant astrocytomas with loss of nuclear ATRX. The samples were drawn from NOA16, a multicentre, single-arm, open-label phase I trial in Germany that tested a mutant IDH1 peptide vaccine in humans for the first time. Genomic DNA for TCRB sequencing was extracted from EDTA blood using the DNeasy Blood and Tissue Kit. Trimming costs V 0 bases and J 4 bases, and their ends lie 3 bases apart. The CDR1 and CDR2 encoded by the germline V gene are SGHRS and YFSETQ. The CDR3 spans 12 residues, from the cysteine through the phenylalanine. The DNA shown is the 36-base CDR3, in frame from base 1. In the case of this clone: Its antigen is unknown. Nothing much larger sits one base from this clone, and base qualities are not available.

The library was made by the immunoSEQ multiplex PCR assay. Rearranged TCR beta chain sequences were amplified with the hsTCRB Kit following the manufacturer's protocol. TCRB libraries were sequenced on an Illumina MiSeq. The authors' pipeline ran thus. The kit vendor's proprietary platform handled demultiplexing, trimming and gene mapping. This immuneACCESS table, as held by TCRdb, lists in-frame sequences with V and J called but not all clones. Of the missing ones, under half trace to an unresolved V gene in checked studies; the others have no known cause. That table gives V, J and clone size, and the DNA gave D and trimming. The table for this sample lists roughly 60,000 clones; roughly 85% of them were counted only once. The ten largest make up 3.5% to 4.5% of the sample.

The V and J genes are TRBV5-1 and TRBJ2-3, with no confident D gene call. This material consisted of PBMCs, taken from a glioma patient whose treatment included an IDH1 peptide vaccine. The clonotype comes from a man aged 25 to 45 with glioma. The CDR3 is CASSLAADTQYF. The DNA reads TGCGCCAGCAGCTTGGCAGCAGATACGCAGTATTTT.